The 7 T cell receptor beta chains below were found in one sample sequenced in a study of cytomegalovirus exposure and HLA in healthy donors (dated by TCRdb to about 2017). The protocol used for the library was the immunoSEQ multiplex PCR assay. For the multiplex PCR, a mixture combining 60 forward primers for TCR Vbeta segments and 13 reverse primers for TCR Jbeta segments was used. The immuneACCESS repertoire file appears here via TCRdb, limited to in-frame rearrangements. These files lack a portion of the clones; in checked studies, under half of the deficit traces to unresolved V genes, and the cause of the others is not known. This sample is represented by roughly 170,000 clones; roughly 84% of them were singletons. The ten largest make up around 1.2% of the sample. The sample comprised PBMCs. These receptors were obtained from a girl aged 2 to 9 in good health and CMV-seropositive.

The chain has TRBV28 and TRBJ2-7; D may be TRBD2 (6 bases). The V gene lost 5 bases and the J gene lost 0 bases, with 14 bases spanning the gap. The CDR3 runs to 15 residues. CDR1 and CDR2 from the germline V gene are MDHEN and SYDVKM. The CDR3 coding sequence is TGTGCCAGCAGTCAACCAGCGGGTAGCTCCTACGAGCAGTACTTC. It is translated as CASSQPAGSSYEQYF.

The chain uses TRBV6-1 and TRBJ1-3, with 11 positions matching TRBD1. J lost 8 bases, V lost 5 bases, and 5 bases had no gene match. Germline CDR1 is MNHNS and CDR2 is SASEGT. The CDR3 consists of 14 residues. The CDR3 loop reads CASSHRDRGYTIYF. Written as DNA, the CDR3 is TGTGCCAGCAGTCACCGGGACAGGGGGTACACCATATATTTT.

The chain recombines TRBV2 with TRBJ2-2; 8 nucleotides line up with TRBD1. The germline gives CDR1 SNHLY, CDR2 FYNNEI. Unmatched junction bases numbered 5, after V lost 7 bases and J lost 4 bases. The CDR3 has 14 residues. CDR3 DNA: TGTGCCAGCAAGGGACAGGAGCTCACCGGGGAGCTGTTTTTT. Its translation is CASKGQELTGELFF.

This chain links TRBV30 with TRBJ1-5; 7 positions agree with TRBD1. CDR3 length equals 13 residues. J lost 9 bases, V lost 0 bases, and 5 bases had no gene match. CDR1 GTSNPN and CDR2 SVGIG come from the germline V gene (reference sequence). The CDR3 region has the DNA TGTGCCTGGAGTGTACAGGGGTCTCGGCCCCAGCATTTT. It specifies CAWSVQGSRPQHF. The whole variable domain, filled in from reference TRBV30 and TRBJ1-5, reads SQTIHQWPATLVQPVGSPLSLECTVEGTSNPNLYWYRQAAGRGLQLLFYSVGIGQISSEVPQNLSASRPQDRQFILSSKKLLLSDSGFYLCAWSVQGSRPQHFGDGTRLSIL.

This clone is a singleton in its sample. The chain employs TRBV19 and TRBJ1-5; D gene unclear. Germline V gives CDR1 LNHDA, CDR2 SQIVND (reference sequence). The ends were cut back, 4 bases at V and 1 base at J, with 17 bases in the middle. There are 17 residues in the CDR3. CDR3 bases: TGTGCCAGTAGTAGCCTGGCGGGGTGGATGAGCAATCAGCCCCAGCATTTT. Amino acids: CASSSLAGWMSNQPQHF.

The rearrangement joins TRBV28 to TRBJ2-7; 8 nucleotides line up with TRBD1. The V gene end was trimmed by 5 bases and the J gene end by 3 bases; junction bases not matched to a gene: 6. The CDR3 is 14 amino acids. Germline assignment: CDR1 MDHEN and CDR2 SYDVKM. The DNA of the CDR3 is TGTGCCAGCAGTAACCGGGACAGGCTCTACGAGCAGTACTTC. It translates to CASSNRDRLYEQYF.

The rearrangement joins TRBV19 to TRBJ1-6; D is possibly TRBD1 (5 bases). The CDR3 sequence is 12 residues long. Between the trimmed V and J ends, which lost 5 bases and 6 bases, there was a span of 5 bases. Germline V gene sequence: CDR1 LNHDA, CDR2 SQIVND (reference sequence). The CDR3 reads CASSDSNSPLHF. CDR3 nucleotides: TGTGCCAGTAGTGACAGTAATTCACCCCTCCACTTT.